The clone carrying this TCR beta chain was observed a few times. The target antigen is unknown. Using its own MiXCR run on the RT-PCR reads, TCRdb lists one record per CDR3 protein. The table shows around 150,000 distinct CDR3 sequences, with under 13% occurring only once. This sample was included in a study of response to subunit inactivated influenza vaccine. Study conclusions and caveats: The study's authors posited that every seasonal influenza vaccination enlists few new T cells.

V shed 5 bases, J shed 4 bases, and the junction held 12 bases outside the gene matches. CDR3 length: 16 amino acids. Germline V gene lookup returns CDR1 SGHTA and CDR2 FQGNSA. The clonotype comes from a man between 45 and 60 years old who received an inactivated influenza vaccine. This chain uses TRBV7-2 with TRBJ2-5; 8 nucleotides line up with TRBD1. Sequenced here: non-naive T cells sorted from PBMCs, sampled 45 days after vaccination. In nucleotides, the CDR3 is TGTGCCAGCAGCCCACCAAGGAATACAGGGGGAGAGACCCAGTACTTC. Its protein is CASSPPRNTGGETQYF. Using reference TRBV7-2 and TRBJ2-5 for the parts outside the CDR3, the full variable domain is GAGVSQSPSNKVTEKGKDVELRCDPISGHTALYWYRQSLGQGLEFLIYFQGNSAPDKSGLPSDRFSAERTGGSVSTLTIQRTQQEDSAVYLCASSPPRNTGGETQYFGPGTRLLVL.